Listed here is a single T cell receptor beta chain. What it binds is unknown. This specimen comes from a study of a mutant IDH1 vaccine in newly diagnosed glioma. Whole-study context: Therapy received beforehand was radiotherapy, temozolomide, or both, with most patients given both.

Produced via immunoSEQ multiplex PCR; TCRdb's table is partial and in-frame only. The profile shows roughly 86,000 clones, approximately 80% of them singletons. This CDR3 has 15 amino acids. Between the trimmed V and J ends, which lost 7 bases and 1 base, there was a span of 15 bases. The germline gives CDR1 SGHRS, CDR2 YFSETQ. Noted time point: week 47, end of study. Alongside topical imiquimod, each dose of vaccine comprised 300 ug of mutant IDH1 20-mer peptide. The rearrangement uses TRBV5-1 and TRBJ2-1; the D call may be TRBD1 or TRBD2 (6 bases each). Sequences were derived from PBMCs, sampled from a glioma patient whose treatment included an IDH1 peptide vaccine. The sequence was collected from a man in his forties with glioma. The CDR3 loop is CASGSGGRSYNEQFF. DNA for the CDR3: TGCGCCAGCGGGAGTGGGGGGCGGTCCTACAATGAGCAGTTCTTC.